The 8 T cell receptor beta chains listed next were all sequenced from one sample in a study of cytomegalovirus exposure and HLA in healthy donors. With 60 Vbeta and 13 Jbeta primers, the PCR was carried out. This table comes from immunoSEQ multiplex PCR, and its TCRdb copy is limited to in-frame clones, with some not included. Of 150,000 to 200,000 clones in the sample, 75% are singletons; the top ten hold about 7.6%. Sequences were obtained from PBMCs. All receptors derive from a middle-aged woman in good health and CMV-seropositive.

This clone was seen a few times. The gene calls are TRBV28 and TRBJ2-3; TRBD2 matches at 8 bases. The germline CDR1 and CDR2 sequences are MDHEN and SYDVKM. V was pared by 5 bases and J by 0 bases, with 13 bases of the junction left unmatched. The CDR3 loop spans 18 amino acids. The CDR3 spells CASSGVVSSGLSTDTQYF. CDR3 DNA sequence: TGTGCCAGCAGTGGCGTAGTCTCTAGCGGGCTTAGCACAGATACGCAGTATTTT.

The gene calls are TRBV5-1 and TRBJ2-3; TRBD1 matches at 7 bases. The germline gives CDR1 SGHRS, CDR2 YFSETQ. This CDR3 spans 15 amino acids. J was trimmed by 6 bases and V by 1 base; bases with no gene match: 8. The CDR3 is CASSLRQGRGDTQYF. The CDR3 DNA reads as TGCGCCAGCAGCTTGCGACAGGGAAGGGGGGATACGCAGTATTTT.

V gene TRBV4-3 combines with J gene TRBJ2-3; 9 bases align to TRBD2. CDR3 length equals 16 residues. The germline V gene has CDR1 LGHNA and CDR2 YSLEER. J lost 4 bases, V lost 1 base, and 6 bases had no gene match. CDR3 protein: CASSQVGGREADTQYF. The CDR3 nucleotides read TGCGCCAGCAGCCAAGTCGGCGGGAGGGAGGCAGATACGCAGTATTTT.

This clone was seen a single time. The chain couples TRBV5-1 to TRBJ2-2, with D possibly matching TRBD1 (5 bases). The CDR3 contains 15 residues. Germline lookup yields CDR1 SGHRS and CDR2 YFSETQ. V was pared by 1 base and J by 6 bases, with 13 bases between. CDR3 bases: TGCGCCAGCAGCTTGCAGGGATTAGGTGCCGGGGAGCTGTTTTTT. Amino acid sequence: CASSLQGLGAGELFF.

Comments on this clone: This same CDR3 is encoded by further DNA sequences in the sample. The chain combines TRBV7-2 with TRBJ2-7; TRBD1 matches 9 bases. The CDR3 loop spans 14 amino acids. Germline V gives CDR1 SGHTA, CDR2 FQGNSA. V shed 4 bases and J 3 bases; nucleotides not matched to a gene: 4. CDR3 amino acids: CASSSGTGSYEQYF. The CDR3 DNA reads as TGTGCCAGCAGCTCCGGGACAGGGAGCTACGAGCAGTACTTC.

The rearrangement joins TRBV15 to TRBJ2-7; maybe TRBD1 (6 bases). V dropped 2 bases and J dropped 2 bases, with 13 bases sitting between them. Germline lookup yields CDR1 LNHNV and CDR2 YYDKDF (reference sequence). The CDR3 has 15 residues. CDR3 in amino acids: CATSRPGDMPYEQYF. The DNA of the CDR3 is TGTGCCACCAGCAGACCTGGGGACATGCCCTACGAGCAGTACTTC.

The V and J genes are TRBV20-1 and TRBJ1-2; D unresolved. Germline loops: CDR1 DFQATT, CDR2 SNEGSKA (reference sequence). The V and J ends lost 3 bases and 12 bases respectively, with 11 bases between them. The CDR3 spans 10 residues. The CDR3 nucleotides are TGCAGTGCTAGGTCCGGTGGTGACACCTTC. This sequence encodes CSARSGGDTF.

This clone was found once. The rearrangement uses TRBV18 and TRBJ2-5; 7 bases are a match to TRBD1. This CDR3 has 15 residues. The germline gives CDR1 KGHSH, CDR2 LQKENI. V was clipped by 4 bases and J by 5 bases; unmatched bases: 10. The CDR3 protein is CASSLRTGAVETQYF. The CDR3, as DNA: TGTGCCAGCTCACTTCGGACAGGAGCGGTGGAGACCCAGTACTTC.